These 8 T cell receptor beta chains were sequenced from one sample in a study of cytomegalovirus exposure and HLA in healthy donors. PCR primers comprised 60 Vbeta and 13 Jbeta primers. The protocol was immunoSEQ multiplex PCR, while the TCRdb copy is restricted to in-frame clones and leaves out a portion. This sample yields about 96,000 clones, of which approximately 80% are seen a single time; approximately 2.8% belongs to the top ten. The source material was PBMCs. The receptors were gathered from a man under 40 in good health and CMV-seronegative.

The V and J genes are TRBV5-1 and TRBJ2-3; 10 bases are shared with TRBD2. The CDR3 extends over 17 amino acids. J gave up 2 bases and V 0 bases, and 6 bases lay outside the gene matches. The V gene's germline CDR1 is SGHRS and CDR2 YFSETQ. The CDR3 protein is CASSLGGLASYTDTQYF. CDR3 nucleotides: TGCGCCAGCAGCTTGGGGGGACTAGCGAGTTACACAGATACGCAGTATTTT.

The chain couples TRBV28 to TRBJ2-7; no reliable D call. Germline V gene sequence: CDR1 MDHEN, CDR2 SYDVKM. The CDR3 extends over 14 amino acids. The V end was cut by 3 bases, the J end by 2 bases, with 11 bases between. The CDR3 is CASSFVGEPYEQYF. The DNA for the CDR3 is TGTGCCAGCAGTTTTGTTGGAGAACCCTACGAGCAGTACTTC. Filled out from reference TRBV28 and TRBJ2-7, the complete variable domain reads DVKVTQSSRYLVKRTGEKVFLECVQDMDHENMFWYRQDPGLGLRLIYFSYDVKMKEKGDIPEGYSVSREKKERFSLILESASTNQTSMYLCASSFVGEPYEQYFGPGTRLTVT.

The chain links TRBV15 to TRBJ2-3; 8 bases are shared with TRBD2. With 5 bases clipped from V and 2 bases from J, the junction kept 12 bases outside the gene matches. The CDR3 extends over 17 amino acids. CDR1 is LNHNV, CDR2 YYDKDF, per germline (reference sequence). CDR3 coding DNA: TGTGCCACCAGCCCCGAGACTAGCGCAGGCACCACAGATACGCAGTATTTT. Its protein is CATSPETSAGTTDTQYF.

The gene calls are TRBV2 and TRBJ2-1; 8 nucleotides match TRBD1. Germline lookup yields CDR1 SNHLY and CDR2 FYNNEI. The V and J ends lost 6 bases and 5 bases, in that order; junction bases with no gene match: 9. This CDR3 comprises 15 residues. CDR3 sequence: CASSLGTGANNEQFF. Here the CDR3 DNA reads TGTGCCAGCAGCTTAGGGACAGGAGCTAACAATGAGCAGTTCTTC. Using reference TRBV2 and TRBJ2-1 for the parts outside the CDR3, the full variable domain is EPEVTQTPSHQVTQMGQEVILRCVPISNHLYFYWYRQILGQKVEFLVSFYNNEISEKSEIFDDQFSVERPDGSNFTLKIRSTKLEDSAMYFCASSLGTGANNEQFFGPGTRLTVL.

J is TRBJ2-7 and V is TRBV6-1, with TRBD1 matching 8 bases. With V trimmed by 7 bases and J by 2 bases, 7 bases remained unmatched. The CDR3 runs 14 residues. Germline CDR1 is MNHNS and CDR2 is SASEGT. The CDR3 sequence is CASTRDRTTYEQYF. The CDR3 region has the DNA TGTGCCAGCACCCGGGACAGGACAACCTACGAGCAGTACTTC.

The genes are TRBV27 and TRBJ2-1; D is perhaps TRBD2 (6 bases). CDR3 length: 17 residues. V lost 3 bases and J lost 0, with 15 bases in between. Germline loops: CDR1 MNHEY, CDR2 SMNVEV (reference sequence). The CDR3 region is CASSFVGTPSSYNEQFF. In DNA form, the CDR3 reads TGTGCCAGCAGTTTCGTAGGGACTCCGAGCTCCTACAATGAGCAGTTCTTC.

The CDR3 is CSVAGLGTGDSGEQYF. The CDR3 region has the DNA TGCAGCGTTGCGGGGTTGGGGACAGGGGATTCAGGAGAGCAGTACTTC. The rearrangement links TRBV29-1 to TRBJ2-7, with TRBD1 matching 10 bases. J lost 7 bases, V lost 4 bases, and 16 bases had no gene match. CDR1 and CDR2 from the germline V gene are SQVTM and ANQGSEA. The CDR3 runs to 16 residues.

This sequence joins TRBV5-3 and TRBJ2-3; D is unclear. TRBV5-3 belongs to the ORF category, with a function that is uncertain. The CDR3 is made up of 17 amino acids. Trimming took 4 bases from V and 1 from J, leaving 19 bases between them. CDR3: CARSPPRQTHGTDTQYF. The CDR3 DNA is TGTGCCAGAAGCCCACCGAGGCAGACCCATGGCACAGATACGCAGTATTTT.